These T cell receptor beta chains were read from a single sample in a study of blood T cell repertoires in COVID-19. Profiling relied on immunoSEQ multiplex PCR, and the TCRdb table lists in-frame clones only, not all of them. The sample lists 200,000 to 300,000 clones, approximately 84% occurring once. Material for sequencing was peripheral blood. The source of these receptors is a human donor in a cohort sampled during active COVID-19. Both conserved end residues are part of each CDR3. The order of the fields is V gene, D gene, clone size, J gene, CDR3 DNA, CDR3 protein. A D gene is named only where the DNA matches it firmly. Only some rows state a clone size, as once, few, many or a class for expanded clones.

>TRBV20-1|-|once|TRBJ2-5
TGCAGTGCTAAGCAGGCAGAGACCCAGTACTTC
CSAKQAETQYF
>TRBV20-1|TRBD2|-|TRBJ2-3
TGCAGTGCTAGTATTTGGGAAGCGGGAGGTCCAGATACGCAGTATTTT
CSASIWEAGGPDTQYF
>TRBV5-1|-|-|TRBJ1-4
TGCGCCAGCAGCTTGGGGAGACCTAATGAAAAACTGTTTTTT
CASSLGRPNEKLFF
>TRBV5-1|-|-|TRBJ2-2
TGCGCCAGCAGCCCACAAACCCTGACCGGGGAGCTGTTTTTT
CASSPQTLTGELFF
>TRBV6-5|TRBD1|-|TRBJ2-2
TGTGCCAGCAGTCGAACAGGGGAGAACACCGGGGAGCTGTTTTTT
CASSRTGENTGELFF
>TRBV7-9|TRBD1|-|TRBJ1-6
TGTGCCAGCAGCTCGACCCAGGGGGGTCCAGGATCACCCCTCCACTTT
CASSSTQGGPGSPLHF
>TRBV19|-|-|TRBJ2-3
TGTGCCAGTAGTATAGGGCTAGGTCCAGATACGCAGTATTTT
CASSIGLGPDTQYF
>TRBV5-4|-|few|TRBJ1-2
TGTGCCAGCAGCTTGGCCCAGGGCAGTAATGGCTACACCTTC
CASSLAQGSNGYTF
>TRBV5-1|TRBD1|-|TRBJ2-2
TGCGCCAGCAGCTTGGGGGGACAGGGAGTCACCGGGGAGCTGTTTTTT
CASSLGGQGVTGELFF
>TRBV5-4|TRBD1|-|TRBJ2-4
TGTGCCAGCAGCACAGGGGGCGATTCCAAAAACATTCAGTACTTC
CASSTGGDSKNIQYF
>TRBV19|-|once|TRBJ1-6
TGTGCCAGCCTAGTTAGGGGGAATTCACCCCTCCACTTT
CASLVRGNSPLHF
>TRBV19|TRBD2|once|TRBJ2-1
TGTGCCAGTAGTCCGACTAGCGGGAGACCGAAGCAGTTCTTC
CASSPTSGRPKQFF
>TRBV5-4|TRBD1|-|TRBJ1-1
TGTGCCAGCAGCCGCGGGACAGGGGGCGAGGGCACTGAAGCTTTCTTT
CASSRGTGGEGTEAFF
>TRBV23-1|-|-|TRBJ1-3
TGCGCCAGCAGTCAATCGACGACAAGCGGAAACACCATATATTTT
CASSQSTTSGNTIYF
>TRBV2|TRBD1|-|TRBJ1-4
TGTGCCAGTGGACAGGGAGGTGAAAAACTGTTTTTT
CASGQGGEKLFF
>TRBV4-1|TRBD2|-|TRBJ2-1
TGCGCCAGCAGCCAAGTGCGGGAGGGCTCTGAGCAGTTCTTC
CASSQVREGSEQFF
>TRBV5-1|-|-|TRBJ1-3
TGCGCCAGCAGCTTGGTCGCGAGAACCTCTGGAAACACCATATATTTT
CASSLVARTSGNTIYF
>TRBV20-1|TRBD1|-|TRBJ1-3
TGCAGTGCTAGTGCTTTAACAGGGGGTCGAAACACCATATATTTT
CSASALTGGRNTIYF
>TRBV3-1/TRBV3-2|TRBD1|-|TRBJ1-5
TGTGCCAGCAGCCAAGGGTTTGGGACAGGGACTGGGTTGCCCCAGCATTTT
CASSQGFGTGTGLPQHF
>TRBV28|TRBD1|-|TRBJ2-7
TGTGCCAGCAGTTTACCCGGACAGGACTACGAGCAGTACTTC
CASSLPGQDYEQYF
>TRBV6-5|TRBD1|-|TRBJ1-2
TGTGCCAGCAGTCCCGGGACAGGGAACGGCTACACCTTC
CASSPGTGNGYTF
>TRBV14|TRBD1|-|TRBJ1-2
TGTGCCAGCAGCCAAGGCTTGGACAGGGCTTATGGCTACACCTTC
CASSQGLDRAYGYTF
>TRBV7-8|TRBD1|-|TRBJ2-1
TGTGCCAGCAGCTTGGGGACAGGGTTGACCCAGTTCTTC
CASSLGTGLTQFF
>TRBV20-1|-|few|TRBJ1-1
TGCAGTGCCCGAGAGGGACTTGGGGCTTTCTTT
CSAREGLGAFF
>TRBV27|TRBD1|-|TRBJ2-2
TGTGCCAGCAGTTTTCAACCGGGACAGATGAACACCGGGGAGCTGTTTTTT
CASSFQPGQMNTGELFF
>TRBV6-5|-|-|TRBJ1-2
TGTGCCAGCAGGGGAGGGGCTGCCTATGGCTACACCTTC
CASRGGAAYGYTF
>TRBV7-9|-|-|TRBJ2-7
TGTGCCAGCAGCCCCACGGAGGGGGCGGGGTACGAGCAGTACTTC
CASSPTEGAGYEQYF
>TRBV7-2|TRBD1|many|TRBJ2-7
TGTGCCAGCAGCCCTCCGGGACAGGGGTGGTACGAGCAGTACTTC
CASSPPGQGWYEQYF
>TRBV28|-|-|TRBJ2-1
TGTGCCAGCAGTGCTATCTACAATGAGCAGTTCTTC
CASSAIYNEQFF
>TRBV5-1|TRBD2|-|TRBJ2-5
TGCGCCAGCAGCTTGGATCTAGCGGGAGTAAAAAAGACCCAGTACTTC
CASSLDLAGVKKTQYF
>TRBV29-1|TRBD1|-|TRBJ2-1
TGCAGCGTTGGGGACAGGATCAATGAGCAGTTCTTC
CSVGDRINEQFF
>TRBV15|-|once|TRBJ1-4
TGTGCCACCAGCAACCCGCGTGGGGCGGATGATGAAAAACTGTTTTTT
CATSNPRGADDEKLFF
>TRBV5-5|TRBD1|-|TRBJ2-3
TGTGCCAGCAGCCCCCGGGACAGGGACACAGATACGCAGTATTTT
CASSPRDRDTDTQYF
>TRBV19|-|-|TRBJ2-4
TGTGCCAGTAGTATCCCAGGGTCAAAAAACATTCAGTACTTC
CASSIPGSKNIQYF
>TRBV10-3|TRBD1|once|TRBJ1-2
TGTGCCATCAGGGGGGACGGACAGGGTTCGATCTATGGCTACACCTTC
CAIRGDGQGSIYGYTF
>TRBV25-1|-|-|TRBJ1-3
TGTGCCAGCAGCCAAGACTTAAATCGAAACACCATATATTTT
CASSQDLNRNTIYF
>TRBV19|TRBD1|-|TRBJ1-1
TGTGCCAGTAACTACCGGAACAGGGGAATGGGGAGAAACACTGAAGCTTTCTTT
CASNYRNRGMGRNTEAFF
>TRBV7-9|TRBD2|-|TRBJ2-1
TGTGCCAGCAGCCCTACTAGCGGCATCAACAATGAGCAGTTCTTC
CASSPTSGINNEQFF
>TRBV12-5|-|few|TRBJ1-5
TGTGCTAGTGGTTTGCACGTGACAGGAAGCAATCAGCCCCAGCATTTT
CASGLHVTGSNQPQHF
>TRBV15|TRBD2|-|TRBJ2-1
TGTGCCACCAGCAGAGATCTAGCGGGATACAATGAGCAGTTCTTC
CATSRDLAGYNEQFF
>TRBV4-3|-|-|TRBJ2-7
TGCGCCAGCAGCCAAGATCCAGGGGTCGCCTACGAGCAGTACTTC
CASSQDPGVAYEQYF
>TRBV12-5|-|-|TRBJ2-7
TGTGCTAGTGGTTTGGGGACACACAGCTACGAGCAGTACTTC
CASGLGTHSYEQYF
>TRBV6-4|TRBD1|-|TRBJ1-2
TGTGCCAGCCGACAGGGACTGGAGGGCTACACCTTC
CASRQGLEGYTF
>TRBV7-9|-|-|TRBJ1-4
TGTGCCAGCAGCTTAGCGGGTACTCGGACTGGTCTGTTTTTT
CASSLAGTRTGLFF
>TRBV5-1|-|-|TRBJ1-4
TGCGCCAGCAGCTTGGGGGACTGGGGAAGGCCCGAAAAACTGTTTTTT
CASSLGDWGRPEKLFF
>TRBV5-6|-|once|TRBJ2-3
TGTGCCAGCAGCTTGGTGTGGGGCAGCAACCAATATACAGATACGCAGTATTTT
CASSLVWGSNQYTDTQYF
>TRBV28|-|-|TRBJ2-5
TGTGCCAGCAGTTCGGATGGGAGTACCACTCAGACCCAGTACTTC
CASSSDGSTTQTQYF
>TRBV3-1/TRBV3-2|-|-|TRBJ2-1
TGTGCCAGCAGCCAAGATGGCACAAGATCCTACAATGAGCAGTTCTTC
CASSQDGTRSYNEQFF
>TRBV6-5|TRBD1|few|TRBJ1-1
TGTGCCAGCAGCGTATGGGACAGGGGGACTGAAGCTTTCTTT
CASSVWDRGTEAFF
>TRBV15|TRBD1|-|TRBJ2-1
TGTGCCACCAGCAGAGTTTGTTCAGCAGGGGGCTTGGGTGAGCAGTTCTTC
CATSRVCSAGGLGEQFF
>TRBV7-8|-|-|TRBJ1-1
TGTGCCAGCAGGCAGGGTTTGAACACTGAAGCTTTCTTT
CASRQGLNTEAFF
>TRBV28|-|-|TRBJ2-2
TGTGCCAGCAGTTCCCCCTCTGGGCCGAACACCGGGGAGCTGTTTTTT
CASSSPSGPNTGELFF
>TRBV6-1|TRBD1|-|TRBJ1-1
TGTGCCAGCAGTGAAACGTACAGGGGGAAGGGGGCTGAAGCTTTCTTT
CASSETYRGKGAEAFF
>TRBV6-1|TRBD1|-|TRBJ1-2
TGTGCCAGCAGTGAGACAGGGGGCTATGGCTACACCTTC
CASSETGGYGYTF